Reported below is one T cell receptor (beta chain). The antigen is undetermined. The entry originates in a study of cytomegalovirus exposure and HLA in healthy donors. Study findings and constraints: TCR beta V- and J-gene trimming, according to a later analysis, was linked to a missense DCLRE1C variant. In a later analysis, productive TCRs from donors in an Asian-associated ancestry cluster reportedly carried fewer N-insertions than the cohort mean. In a later analysis, at a false discovery rate of 0.05, about 15,000 TCR beta sequences were associated with HLA alleles.

Primers included in the PCR were 60 Vbeta and 13 Jbeta primers. Repertoires were generated with immunoSEQ multiplex PCR, while TCRdb's copy carries only in-frame clones and drops some. The sample holds about 200,000 clones, roughly three quarters seen once. CDR1 SEHNR and CDR2 FQNEAQ come from the germline V gene (reference sequence). Trimming took 1 base from V and 0 from J, leaving 15 bases between them. The length of the CDR3 is 17 residues. This receptor was taken from a male donor in good health and CMV-seropositive. Sequencing input: PBMCs. This chain connects TRBV7-9 to TRBJ1-1; possibly TRBD1 for D (6 bases). CDR3 sequence (DNA): TGTGCCAGCAGCTTAGAGTCTACAGGGAGAGTGAACACTGAAGCTTTCTTT. It is translated as CASSLESTGRVNTEAFF.